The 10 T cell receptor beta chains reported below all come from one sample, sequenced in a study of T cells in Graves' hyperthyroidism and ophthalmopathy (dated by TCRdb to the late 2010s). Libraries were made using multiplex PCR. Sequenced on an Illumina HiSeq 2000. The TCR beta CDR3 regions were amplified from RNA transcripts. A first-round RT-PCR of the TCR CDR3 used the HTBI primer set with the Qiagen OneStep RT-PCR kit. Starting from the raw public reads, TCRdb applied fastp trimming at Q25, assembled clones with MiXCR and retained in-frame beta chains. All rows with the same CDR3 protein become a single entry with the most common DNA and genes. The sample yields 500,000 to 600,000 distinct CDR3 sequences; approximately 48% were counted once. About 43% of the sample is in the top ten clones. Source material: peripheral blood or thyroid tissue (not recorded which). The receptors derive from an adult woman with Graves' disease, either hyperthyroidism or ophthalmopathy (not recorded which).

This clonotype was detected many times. CDR3 in amino acids: CASSSSGMGETQYF. CDR3 nucleotide sequence: TGTGCCAGCAGCTCTAGCGGGATGGGAGAGACCCAGTACTTC. V and J are TRBV7-2 and TRBJ2-5; 9 positions agree with TRBD2. The V gene's germline CDR1 is SGHTA and CDR2 FQGNSA. The CDR3 runs to 14 residues. J lost 4 bases, V lost 4 bases, and 4 bases had no gene match.

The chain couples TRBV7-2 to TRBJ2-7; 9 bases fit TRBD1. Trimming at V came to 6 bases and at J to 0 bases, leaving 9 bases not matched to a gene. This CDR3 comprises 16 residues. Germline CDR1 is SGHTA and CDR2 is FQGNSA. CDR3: CASSLYRGLSSYEQYF. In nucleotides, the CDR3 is TGTGCCAGCAGTTTATACAGGGGGCTAAGCTCCTACGAGCAGTACTTC.

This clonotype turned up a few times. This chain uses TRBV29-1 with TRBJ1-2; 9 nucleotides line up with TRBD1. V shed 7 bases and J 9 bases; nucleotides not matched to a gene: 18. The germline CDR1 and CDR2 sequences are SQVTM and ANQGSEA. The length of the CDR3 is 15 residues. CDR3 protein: CSASFWGQGRKSYTF. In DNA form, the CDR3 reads TGCAGCGCCAGCTTCTGGGGACAGGGTAGAAAGAGCTACACCTTC.

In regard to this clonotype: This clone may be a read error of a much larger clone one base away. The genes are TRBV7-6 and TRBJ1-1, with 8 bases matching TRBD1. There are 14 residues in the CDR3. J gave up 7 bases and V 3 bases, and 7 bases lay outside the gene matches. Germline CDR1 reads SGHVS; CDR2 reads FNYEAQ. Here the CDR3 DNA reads TGTGCCAGCAGCTTCGGGACAGGAATGAATGAAGCTTTCTTT. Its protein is CASSFGTGMNEAFF.

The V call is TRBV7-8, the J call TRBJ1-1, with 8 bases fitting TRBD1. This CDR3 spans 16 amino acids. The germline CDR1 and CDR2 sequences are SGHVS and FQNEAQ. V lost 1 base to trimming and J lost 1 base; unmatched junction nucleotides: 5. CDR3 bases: TGTGCCAGCAGCTTAGGCGGACAGGGCCCGAACACTGAAGCTTTCTTT. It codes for CASSLGGQGPNTEAFF.

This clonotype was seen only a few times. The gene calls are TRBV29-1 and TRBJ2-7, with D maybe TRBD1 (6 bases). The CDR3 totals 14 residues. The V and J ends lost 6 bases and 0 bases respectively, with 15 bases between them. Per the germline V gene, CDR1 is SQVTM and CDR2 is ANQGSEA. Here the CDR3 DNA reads TGCAGCGTCGTTACAGGGTCCATCTCCTACGAGCAGTACTTC. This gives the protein CSVVTGSISYEQYF.

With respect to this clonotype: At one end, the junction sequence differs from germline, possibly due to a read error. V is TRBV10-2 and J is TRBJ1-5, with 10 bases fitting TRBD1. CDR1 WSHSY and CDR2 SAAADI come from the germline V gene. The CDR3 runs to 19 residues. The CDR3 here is CASSERPGQGTYSNQPQHF. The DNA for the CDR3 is TGTGCCAGCAGTGAACGACCGGGACAGGGGACATATAGCAATCAGCCCCAGCATTTT.

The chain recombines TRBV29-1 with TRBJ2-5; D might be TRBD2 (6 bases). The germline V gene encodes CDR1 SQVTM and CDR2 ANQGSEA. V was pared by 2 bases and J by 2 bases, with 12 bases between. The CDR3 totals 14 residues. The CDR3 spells CSVETGDFQETQYF. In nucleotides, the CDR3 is TGCAGCGTTGAAACGGGGGACTTTCAAGAGACCCAGTACTTC.

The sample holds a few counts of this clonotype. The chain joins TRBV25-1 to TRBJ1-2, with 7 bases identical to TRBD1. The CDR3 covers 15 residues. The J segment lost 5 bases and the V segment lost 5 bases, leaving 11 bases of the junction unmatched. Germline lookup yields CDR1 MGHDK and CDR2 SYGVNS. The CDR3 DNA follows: TGTGCCAGCAGTATAAGCGGGACAGACGTATATGGCTACACCTTC. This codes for CASSISGTDVYGYTF.

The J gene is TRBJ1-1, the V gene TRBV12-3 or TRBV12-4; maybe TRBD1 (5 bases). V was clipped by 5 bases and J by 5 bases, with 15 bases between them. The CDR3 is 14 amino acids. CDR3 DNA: TGTGCCAGCAGTCTAATTGGGACGGCGACTGAAGCTTTCTTT. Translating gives CASSLIGTATEAFF.